This T cell receptor beta chain comes out of a study of blood T cell repertoires in COVID-19. Whole-study context: Whether acute or convalescent, the COVID-19 samples came from the United States, Italy and Spain.

V gave up 4 bases and J gave up 7 bases; unmatched junction bases: 16. The CDR3 covers 18 residues. CDR1 LNHDA and CDR2 SQIVND come from the germline V gene (reference sequence). Authors' analysis steps: Reference gene primer amplification gave estimated nucleated cell counts. The protocol was immunoSEQ multiplex PCR, while the TCRdb copy is restricted to in-frame clones and leaves out a portion. The V and J calls and the clone size are those of that table, but D and trimming were determined from the DNA. Of 150,000 to 200,000 clones listed, over 75% are singletons. Sequencing input: peripheral blood. The chain recombines TRBV19 with TRBJ2-1; 10 bases fit TRBD2. This receptor was identified in a woman in her 70s with acute or convalescent COVID-19. CDR3 region: CASSTRVRTSGKGNEQFF. Here the CDR3 DNA reads TGTGCCAGTAGTACTCGCGTCCGAACTAGCGGGAAGGGGAATGAGCAGTTCTTC.